A single T cell receptor beta chain is shown here with its context. Its antigen remains unidentified. The data originate from a study of shared clonotypes between healthy human individuals. The protocol was immunoSEQ multiplex PCR, while the TCRdb copy is restricted to in-frame clones and leaves out a portion. The sample consists of 2,500,000 or so clones, 85% to 95% of them appearing once. Study findings and constraints: The study found lower generation probabilities in non-shared clonotypes than in those shared by all four donors.

There were only Caucasian adults among the donors, and all lived in Nashville, Tennessee. This CDR3 spans 12 amino acids. V was cut by 1 base and J by 7 bases, with 5 bases left in between. Germline V gives CDR1 SEHNR, CDR2 FQNEAQ (reference sequence). This sequence joins TRBV7-9 and TRBJ1-5; D gene unclear. Sample: naive CD4+ T cells from PBMCs. Subset: CD45RA+ positively selected. The TCR was taken from a man younger than 30 in good health. Some clones in this sample may be carry-over from other donors' samples. As DNA, the CDR3 is TGTGCCAGCAGCTTAGGCCAACAGCCCCAGCATTTT. Amino acid sequence: CASSLGQQPQHF.